These T cell receptor beta chains were read from a single sample in a study of T-cell reconstitution after alpha-beta-depleted transplantation in children. TCRdb redid the calling of the PCR reads with MiXCR, one entry per CDR3 protein. The repertoire includes 490,000 or so distinct CDR3 sequences, 8% to 11% of them detected once, and about 2.1% sits in the top ten. The sequenced sample was PBMCs, obtained before TCRalphabeta/CD19-depleted stem cell transplant. These receptors all come from a child aged 2-15 years with inherited bone marrow failure, due to receive a stem cell transplant. Each CDR3 is given with its conserved first and last residue. D genes are given only for firm matches. Clone size appears in some rows only: once, few, many, or a class for an expanded clone.

D: TRBD2; V: TRBV5-1; J: TRBJ2-1; size: many; CDR3: CASRKSGRDNYNEQFF; DNA: TGCGCCAGCAGAAAAAGCGGGAGGGACAACTACAATGAGCAGTTCTTC
D: .; V: TRBV27; J: TRBJ2-1; size: .; CDR3: CASSLSPQGTGRNEQFF; DNA: TGTGCCAGCAGTTTATCCCCACAGGGAACAGGGCGGAATGAGCAGTTCTTC
D: TRBD1; V: TRBV28; J: TRBJ1-2; size: many; CDR3: CASSLSYPDRGRLF; DNA: TGTGCCAGCAGTTTATCCTACCCGGACAGGGGGAGGCTGTTC
D: .; V: TRBV7-2; J: TRBJ2-5; size: many; CDR3: CASSLGLGGRTQYF; DNA: TGTGCCAGCAGCTTAGGCCTAGGGGGTAGGACCCAGTACTTC
D: TRBD2; V: TRBV27; J: TRBJ2-3; size: many; CDR3: CASSLFGPGLWGDTQYF; DNA: TGTGCCAGCAGTTTATTTGGACCGGGACTATGGGGGGATACGCAGTATTTT
D: .; V: TRBV7-9; J: TRBJ2-7; size: many; CDR3: CASGEGYEQYF; DNA: TGTGCCAGCGGCGAGGGCTACGAGCAGTACTTC
D: .; V: TRBV10-3; J: TRBJ2-1; size: few; CDR3: CAALGSPLRNEQFF; DNA: TGTGCTGCCTTGGGGTCCCCTCTTCGAAATGAGCAGTTCTTC
D: TRBD1; V: TRBV10-2; J: TRBJ2-7; size: many; CDR3: CASQTGGYEQYF; DNA: TGCGCCAGCCAGACAGGGGGATACGAGCAGTACTTC
D: .; V: TRBV7-9; J: TRBJ2-2; size: many; CDR3: CASSLAFRSNTGELFF; DNA: TGTGCCAGCAGCTTAGCGTTCAGGTCGAACACCGGGGAGCTGTTTTTT
D: TRBD2; V: TRBV6-1; J: TRBJ2-7; size: .; CDR3: CASSEGLAASYEQYF; DNA: TGTGCCAGCAGTGAGGGACTAGCGGCTTCCTACGAGCAGTACTTC
D: TRBD1; V: TRBV12-3/TRBV12-4; J: TRBJ2-7; size: many; CDR3: CAPAASGFRDRGYEQYF; DNA: TGTGCTCCAGCAGCCTCCGGTTTCCGGGACAGGGGCTACGAGCAGTACTTC
D: TRBD2; V: TRBV30; J: TRBJ2-3; size: few; CDR3: CAWSPSSGRVTDTQYF; DNA: TGTGCCTGGAGTCCCTCTAGCGGGAGAGTCACAGATACGCAGTATTTT
D: TRBD2; V: TRBV20-1; J: TRBJ2-1; size: many; CDR3: CSARGVAGNNEQFF; DNA: TGCAGTGCTAGGGGGGTAGCGGGTAACAATGAGCAGTTCTTC
D: .; V: TRBV6-1; J: TRBJ1-3; size: many; CDR3: CASSSGLGNTIYF; DNA: TGTGCCAGCAGCTCAGGGTTGGGAAACACCATATATTTT
D: .; V: TRBV20-1; J: TRBJ2-3; size: .; CDR3: CSALGVADTQYF; DNA: TGCAGTGCTCTAGGAGTGGCGGATACGCAGTATTTT
D: .; V: TRBV11-2; J: TRBJ2-1; size: many; CDR3: CASTYGGLLDEQFF; DNA: TGTGCCAGCACCTATGGGGGCCTTTTAGATGAGCAGTTCTTC
D: TRBD2; V: TRBV11-1; J: TRBJ2-1; size: .; CDR3: CASSLGGRAGQGLHNEQFF; DNA: TGTGCCAGCAGCTTAGGCGGGAGGGCCGGTCAAGGTCTCCACAATGAGCAGTTCTTC
D: .; V: TRBV7-2; J: TRBJ1-4; size: .; CDR3: CASSLDWGASGEKLFF; DNA: TGTGCCAGCAGCTTAGACTGGGGGGCCTCCGGAGAAAAACTGTTTTTT
D: .; V: TRBV6-5; J: TRBJ2-5; size: many; CDR3: CASSYSNGGEETQYF; DNA: TGTGCCAGCAGTTACTCTAACGGGGGCGAAGAGACCCAGTACTTC
D: .; V: TRBV5-5; J: TRBJ1-1; size: .; CDR3: CASSLIGGTEAFF; DNA: TGTGCCAGCAGCTTGATTGGTGGCACTGAAGCTTTCTTT
D: .; V: TRBV18; J: TRBJ2-7; size: .; CDR3: CASSPVSIGEYEQYF; DNA: TGTGCCAGCTCACCAGTCTCGATAGGGGAGTACGAGCAGTACTTC
D: .; V: TRBV20-1; J: TRBJ2-1; size: few; CDR3: CSARRGLASYNEQFF; DNA: TGCAGTGCTCGGAGGGGGCTAGCCTCCTACAATGAGCAGTTCTTC
D: TRBD1; V: TRBV28; J: TRBJ2-5; size: .; CDR3: CASSRRKGQGSRETQYF; DNA: TGTGCCAGCAGTCGTCGAAAGGGACAGGGATCGAGAGAGACCCAGTACTTC
D: .; V: TRBV4-2; J: TRBJ2-3; size: few; CDR3: CASSQVVYGTDTQYF; DNA: TGTGCCAGCAGCCAAGTAGTATACGGCACAGATACGCAGTATTTT
D: .; V: TRBV4-1; J: TRBJ1-5; size: many; CDR3: CASSQVMPLRGNQPQHF; DNA: TGCGCCAGCAGCCAAGTAATGCCCCTGAGGGGGAATCAGCCCCAGCATTTT
D: .; V: TRBV30; J: TRBJ1-1; size: .; CDR3: CAWAPGTEAFF; DNA: TGTGCCTGGGCCCCCGGCACTGAAGCTTTCTTT
D: TRBD2; V: TRBV6-2/TRBV6-3; J: TRBJ2-2; size: .; CDR3: CASRLGGLGRTGELFF; DNA: TGTGCCAGCAGACTGGGGGGACTAGGAAGAACCGGGGAGCTGTTTTTT